This TCR beta chain was obtained from a study of shared clonotypes between healthy human individuals. Study at large: Two female and a few male donors aged 18 to 49 were enrolled.

This was a deep-level run. Method: immunoSEQ multiplex PCR; TCRdb's copy keeps in-frame clones and lacks some. The data hold about 520,000 clones, with 81% observed a single time. HIV-negative, healthy adults without recent acute infections or vaccinations were the donors. CDR1 is SGHRS and CDR2 is YFSETQ in the germline V gene. The CDR3 totals 12 residues. V lost 2 bases and J 3 bases, leaving 6 bases between the germline ends. The chain combines TRBV5-1 with TRBJ2-7; no reliable D call. This sequence originates from a woman in her forties in good health. Some clones in this sample may be carry-over from other donors' samples. The sequenced sample was PBMCs. The CDR3 sequence: CASSFGVYEQYF. CDR3 coding DNA: TGCGCCAGCAGCTTTGGGGTCTACGAGCAGTACTTC. Full variable domain (remainder filled in from reference TRBV5-1 and TRBJ2-7): KAGVTQTPRYLIKTRGQQVTLSCSPISGHRSVSWYQQTPGQGLQFLFEYFSETQRNKGNFPGRFSGRQFSNSRSEMNVSTLELGDSALYLCASSFGVYEQYFGPGTRLTVT.